This TCR beta chain derives from a study of early T cells in non-severe SARS-CoV-2 infection. Across the study: The authors sequenced bulk RNA from unsorted whole blood, leaving chains unpaired. The study, taken as a whole, reports: Reliance on VDJdb matching favored anti-spike CD8 responses; private and CD4 specificities were missed.

There are many counts of this clonotype. What it binds is unknown. The germline CDR1 and CDR2 sequences are SGHDN and FVKESK. V was clipped by 6 bases and J by 0 bases; unmatched bases: 2. This CDR3 is built from 13 residues. In the library, individual cDNA molecules carried attached unique molecular identifiers. TCRdb itself ran the 5' RACE reads through MiXCR, one entry per CDR3 protein. Of around 33,000 distinct CDR3 sequences listed, about 5.6% are singletons. The TCR was taken from an adult who was a healthcare worker with PCR-confirmed SARS-CoV-2 infection or an uninfected control (not recorded which). Sequenced material: whole blood. The J gene is TRBJ2-7, the V gene TRBV14; 7 bases are a match to TRBD1. CDR3 residues: CASRGDSSYEQYF. As DNA, the CDR3 is TGTGCCAGCAGAGGGGACAGCTCCTACGAGCAGTACTTC.